This T cell receptor beta chain derives from a study of blood T cell repertoires in COVID-19. This clone was recorded only once. Per the study methods: Using reference gene primer amplification, nucleated cell counts were estimated. Only in-frame clones appear in the TCRdb table, and some are missing; sequencing was by immunoSEQ multiplex PCR. Clone size and V and J calls were adopted from that table, with D and trimming inferred from the DNA. The sample includes 30,000 to 40,000 clones, approximately 71% of them seen just once. The CDR3 is 14 residues long. This receptor was taken from a human donor in a cohort sampled during active COVID-19. Sequencing was performed on peripheral blood. This rearrangement joins TRBV21-1 to TRBJ1-3; TRBD1, the D gene given by the table, was not confirmed from the DNA. TRBV21-1 is classified as a pseudogene. In DNA, the CDR3 is TGTGCCAGCAGCTTGACAGGGAATGGAAACACCATATATTTT. It translates to CASSLTGNGNTIYF.